The 29 T cell receptor beta chains below were found in one sample sequenced in a study of response to subunit inactivated influenza vaccine. TCRdb re-called the RT-PCR reads through MiXCR, storing one row per CDR3 protein. This table holds a few hundred thousand distinct CDR3 sequences, 14% found once. The sample in question was PBMCs from blood, obtained about 11 days after vaccination. Source of these receptors: a man aged 50 or older who received an inactivated influenza vaccine.

The V and J genes are TRBV11-1 and TRBJ1-1, with D maybe TRBD1 (6 bases). CDR1 SGHAT and CDR2 FQDESV come from the germline V gene (reference sequence). The CDR3 sequence is 15 residues long. Trimming stripped 2 bases from V and 4 bases from J, with 14 bases between. CDR3 coding DNA: TGTGCCAGCAGCTTAAGTACGGGGGCTGGCACTGAAGCTTTCTTT. This gives the protein CASSLSTGAGTEAFF. The whole variable domain, filled in from reference TRBV11-1 and TRBJ1-1, reads EAEVAQSPRYKITEKSQAVAFWCDPISGHATLYWYRQILGQGPELLVQFQDESVVDDSQLPKDRFSAERLKGVDSTLKIQPAELGDSAMYLCASSLSTGAGTEAFFGQGTRLTVV.

J is TRBJ2-1 and V is TRBV7-9; 11 nucleotides agree with TRBD2. CDR1 is SEHNR, CDR2 FQNEAQ, per germline (reference sequence). The CDR3 runs 17 residues. Trimming removed 5 bases from V and 8 bases from J; junction bases left unmatched: 14. CDR3 coding DNA: TGTGCCAGCAGCCCGGCGAGATCCCTAGCGGGGGGTCATGAGCAGTTCTTC. Protein: CASSPARSLAGGHEQFF. Drawing the rest from reference TRBV7-9 and TRBJ2-1, the complete variable domain is DTGVSQNPRHKITKRGQNVTFRCDPISEHNRLYWYRQTLGQGPEFLTYFQNEAQLEKSRLLSDRFSAERPKGSFSTLEIQRTEQGDSAMYLCASSPARSLAGGHEQFFGPGTRLTVL.

The chain joins TRBV10-3 to TRBJ2-3; the match to TRBD2 covers 8 bases. The J segment lost 4 bases and the V segment lost 3 bases, leaving 12 bases of the junction unmatched. Germline V lookup: CDR1 ENHRY, CDR2 SYGVKD. The CDR3 has 17 residues. Written as DNA, the CDR3 is TGTGCCATCAGTGACGGGTTAGCGGGGACGAACCCAGATACGCAGTATTTT. Amino acids: CAISDGLAGTNPDTQYF.

This chain links TRBV4-2 with TRBJ2-4; 11 bases map to TRBD2. Trimming took 4 bases from V and 4 from J; bases not matched to a gene: 3. Germline V CDR1 and CDR2: LGHNA, YNFKEQ. The CDR3 totals 15 residues. CDR3 loop: CASSPRLAGKNIQYF. The CDR3 DNA is TGTGCCAGCAGCCCACGACTAGCGGGAAAAAACATTCAGTACTTC.

This clonotype showed up just a few times. The rearrangement uses TRBV27 and TRBJ2-1; TRBD2 is a possible D gene (7 bases). In germline, CDR1 is MNHEY, CDR2 SMNVEV (reference sequence). The CDR3 totals 14 residues. Between the trimmed V and J ends, which lost 8 bases and 7 bases, there was a span of 18 bases. CDR3 sequence reads: CASARLRGGNEQFF. CDR3 DNA sequence: TGTGCCAGCGCCCGGCTGAGGGGGGGGAATGAGCAGTTCTTC.

This chain uses TRBV6-1 with TRBJ2-2; perhaps TRBD1 as D (5 bases). Between the trimmed V and J ends, which lost 8 bases and 6 bases, there was a span of 16 bases. The CDR3 is made up of 14 amino acids. Germline assignment: CDR1 MNHNS and CDR2 SASEGT. In DNA, the CDR3 is TGTGCCAGCTCCCGTACCAGGGCCTCCGGGGAGCTGTTTTTT. Amino acid sequence: CASSRTRASGELFF.

This clonotype was detected only a few times. The chain links TRBV12-3 or TRBV12-4 to TRBJ2-2, with D hard to call. V was pared by 7 bases and J by 5 bases, with 17 bases between. The CDR3 runs 15 residues. The CDR3 sequence: CASTQVGRSTGELFF. The CDR3 DNA reads TGTGCCAGCACCCAGGTGGGCAGGAGTACCGGGGAGCTGTTTTTT.

This clonotype was seen a handful of times. The J gene is TRBJ2-1, the V gene TRBV9, with 14 positions matching TRBD2. The CDR3 is 16 amino acids. Per germline, CDR1 SGDLS and CDR2 YYNGEE. V was clipped by 0 bases and J by 5 bases; unmatched bases: 1. CDR3 in DNA: TGTGCCAGCAGCGTAGGGGGACTAGCGGGGGACAATGAGCAGTTCTTC. This sequence encodes CASSVGGLAGDNEQFF.

This clonotype was seen only a few times. The rearrangement uses TRBV7-9 and TRBJ2-1; unclear D gene. This CDR3 region has 11 residues. Trimming removed 0 bases at V and 9 bases at J, with 3 bases between. Per germline, CDR1 SEHNR and CDR2 FQNEAQ (reference sequence). In DNA form, the CDR3 reads TGTGCCAGCAGCTTAGCAGTTGAGCAGTTCTTC. Translating it yields CASSLAVEQFF.

This clonotype was detected a few times. This chain's CDR3 is CASSDQGFEQYF. CDR3 nucleotide sequence: TGTGCCAGCAGTGACCAGGGATTCGAGCAGTACTTC. This sequence joins TRBV12-3 or TRBV12-4 and TRBJ2-7, with D perhaps TRBD1 (5 bases). The CDR3 is 12 amino acids. Trimming stripped 5 bases from V and 6 bases from J, with 11 bases between.

The J gene is TRBJ2-1, the V gene TRBV7-9; 8 nucleotides match TRBD1. The germline V gene encodes CDR1 SEHNR and CDR2 FQNEAQ (reference sequence). This CDR3 has 14 residues. Trimming at V came to 0 bases and at J to 6 bases, leaving 1 base not matched to a gene. The CDR3 region is CASSLAGQGNEQFF. The CDR3 bases are TGTGCCAGCAGCTTAGCCGGACAGGGCAATGAGCAGTTCTTC.

This chain links TRBV2 with TRBJ1-2, with a possible D match to TRBD1 (5 bases). Germline V gene data show CDR1 as SNHLY and CDR2 as FYNNEI. The V gene lost 2 bases and the J gene lost 4 bases, with 20 bases spanning the gap. This CDR3 comprises 17 residues. The CDR3 coding sequence is TGTGCCAGCAGTGAAAGGGGAGCCGGGACGGAGACCTATGGCTACACCTTC. This codes for CASSERGAGTETYGYTF.

There are a few counts of this clonotype. The V and J genes are TRBV9 and TRBJ2-7; weak D call: TRBD2 (7 bases). CDR3 length: 15 residues. Germline assignment: CDR1 SGDLS and CDR2 YYNGEE. Trimming left V 1 base short and J 1 base short, with 12 bases between. CDR3 in DNA: TGTGCCAGCAGCGTATCTGCGGGGGCGTCCTACGAGCAGTACTTC. Its protein product is CASSVSAGASYEQYF.

This clonotype appeared a few times. This rearrangement joins TRBV9 to TRBJ1-1; D might be TRBD1 (5 bases). The V and J ends lost 0 bases and 3 bases respectively, with 9 bases between them. CDR3 size: 14 residues. Germline V gene data show CDR1 as SGDLS and CDR2 as YYNGEE. CDR3 loop: CASSVDRGDTEAFF. The CDR3 DNA follows: TGTGCCAGCAGCGTAGATAGGGGAGACACTGAAGCTTTCTTT.

The chain uses TRBV10-3 and TRBJ2-4; TRBD1 aligns across 11 bases. V lost 2 bases and J lost 6; bases outside the gene matches: 3. Per the germline V gene, CDR1 is ENHRY and CDR2 is SYGVKD. The length of the CDR3 is 15 residues. DNA of the CDR3: TGTGCCATCAGTGAGCCCGGGACAGGGGGAAACATTCAGTACTTC. Translation: CAISEPGTGGNIQYF.

The sample holds a few counts of this clonotype. This chain uses TRBV6-2 or TRBV6-3 with TRBJ1-1; D not certain. Germline-derived CDR1 and CDR2 are MNHEY and SVGEGT. The CDR3 covers 14 residues. V lost 6 bases and J lost 0, with 11 bases in between. CDR3 in DNA: TGTGCCAGCAGCGCTACCCACCTGAACACTGAAGCTTTCTTT. It encodes CASSATHLNTEAFF.

This chain uses TRBV11-2 with TRBJ1-6, with 9 nucleotides matching TRBD1. The ends lost 1 base at V and 7 bases at J; junction bases unmatched: 11. The CDR3 has 18 residues. Germline lookup yields CDR1 SGHAT and CDR2 FQNNGV. In nucleotides, the CDR3 is TGTGCCAGCAGCTTAGTCAATCATGGACAGGGGAGGAATTCACCCCTCCACTTT. Residues: CASSLVNHGQGRNSPLHF.

Concerning this clonotype: A clone one base away is much larger, so this may be a read error. The chain is built from TRBV10-3 and TRBJ1-2; 9 bases line up with TRBD1. V shed 4 bases and J 5 bases; nucleotides not matched to a gene: 8. This CDR3 comprises 15 residues. CDR1 and CDR2 from the germline V gene are ENHRY and SYGVKD. The CDR3 is CAISGQGTGLYGYTF. CDR3 sequence (DNA): TGTGCCATCAGTGGGCAAGGGACAGGGCTATATGGCTACACCTTC.

This chain uses TRBV3-1 with TRBJ2-7, with TRBD2 as a possible D gene (5 bases). The CDR3 has 14 residues. Germline V gives CDR1 LGHDT, CDR2 YNNKEL (reference sequence). The germline V and J ends were trimmed by 3 bases and 6 bases, with 15 bases remaining between them. This chain's CDR3 is CASSHSGIRIEQYF. In nucleotides, the CDR3 is TGTGCCAGCAGCCACAGCGGAATTCGAATCGAGCAGTACTTC.

This clonotype appeared a few times. V gene TRBV3-1 combines with J gene TRBJ2-7; 8 bases agree with TRBD1. CDR1 and CDR2 from the germline V gene are LGHDT and YNNKEL (reference sequence). The CDR3 runs to 16 residues. Unmatched junction bases numbered 5, after V lost 1 base and J lost 0 bases. The CDR3 sequence is CASSQVLGQGSYEQYF. The CDR3, as DNA: TGTGCCAGCAGCCAAGTCCTTGGACAGGGCTCCTACGAGCAGTACTTC.

CDR3 nucleotide sequence: TGTGCCAGCAGTTTTGAAGCCCATCAAGAGACCCAGTACTTC. Amino acid sequence: CASSFEAHQETQYF. This chain links TRBV12-3 or TRBV12-4 with TRBJ2-5; D gene ambiguous. Deletions cut 3 bases from V and 2 bases from J, with 10 bases between. The CDR3 extends over 14 amino acids.

A few counts support this clonotype. This chain connects TRBV20-1 to TRBJ1-1, with D hard to call. Germline CDR1 DFQATT, CDR2 SNEGSKA (reference sequence). The V end lost 3 bases, the J end lost 4 bases, and 12 bases lay between the germline ends. The CDR3 is 13 residues long. The CDR3 reads CSASSGLGTEAFF. CDR3 sequence (DNA): TGCAGTGCTAGTAGCGGGTTGGGCACTGAAGCTTTCTTT.

The chain links TRBV10-3 to TRBJ1-2; 10 positions match TRBD1. The germline gives CDR1 ENHRY, CDR2 SYGVKD. V was clipped by 10 bases and J by 8 bases; unmatched bases: 13. This CDR3 region has 14 residues. The CDR3 DNA reads TGTGCCACCGGACGGGACAGGGGAGTTGGGGGCTACACCTTC. Amino acid sequence: CATGRDRGVGGYTF.

This clonotype has ten or more counts. The chain couples TRBV30 to TRBJ1-1; D unresolved. Trimming shortened V by 0 bases and J by 5 bases, and 4 bases separated the two germline ends. The CDR3 totals 11 residues. CDR1 and CDR2 (germline): GTSNPN, SVGIG (reference sequence). The CDR3 nucleotides are TGTGCCTGGAGTGTATTAACTGAAGCTTTCTTT. Translated, it gives CAWSVLTEAFF.

This clonotype appeared a few times. The rearrangement joins TRBV30 to TRBJ1-5, with 9 bases fitting TRBD1. J was trimmed by 11 bases and V by 2 bases; bases with no gene match: 7. Germline CDR1 GTSNPN, CDR2 SVGIG (reference sequence). The CDR3 loop spans 13 amino acids. The CDR3 region is CAWSRTGAVAQHF. The CDR3 bases are TGTGCCTGGAGTCGGACAGGGGCTGTTGCCCAGCATTTT.

This sequence joins TRBV4-3 and TRBJ1-2; D gene unclear. Looked up from germline, CDR1 is LGHNA and CDR2 is YSLEER. Trimming cost V 1 base and J 3 bases, with 15 bases left between them. CDR3 length: 16 residues. The CDR3 protein is CASSQVPPSTDYGYTF. DNA of the CDR3: TGCGCCAGCAGCCAAGTCCCCCCCTCGACGGACTATGGCTACACCTTC.

J is TRBJ2-3 and V is TRBV7-6; 7 positions agree with TRBD1. J gave up 2 bases and V 2 bases, and 7 bases lay outside the gene matches. CDR3 size: 16 residues. Germline V gene lookup returns CDR1 SGHVS and CDR2 FNYEAQ. CDR3: CASSLRQGENTDTQYF. The CDR3 nucleotides read TGTGCCAGCAGCTTACGGCAGGGGGAGAACACAGATACGCAGTATTTT.

This clonotype was picked up one time. This chain connects TRBV20-1 to TRBJ2-1; D is unresolved. V lost 5 bases and J lost 7, with 12 bases in between. There are 12 residues in the CDR3. Germline CDR1 reads DFQATT; CDR2 reads SNEGSKA (reference sequence). Written as DNA, the CDR3 is TGCAGTGCTCGCGAGAATGGTAATGAGCAGTTCTTC. This encodes CSARENGNEQFF.

The CDR3 nucleotides are TGTGCCAGCAGCTTAGCGAGAGGCGAAGAGACCCAGTACTTC. Translated, it gives CASSLARGEETQYF. The chain links TRBV7-8 to TRBJ2-5; D is unresolved. Trimming took 0 bases from V and 3 from J, leaving 8 bases between them. Per germline, CDR1 SGHVS and CDR2 FQNEAQ. The CDR3 has 14 amino acids.